A single T cell receptor beta chain is shown here with its context. Its specific antigen is unknown. Qualities for individual bases were not recorded, and no much larger clone is one base off. The time point label, read with the paper, signifies: about 28 days (+/-7) after the second vaccine dose. AZD1222 recipients given second doses at about 4 weeks or at about 12 weeks were pooled, since spike-specific TCR depth and breadth were not found to differ between the two schedules. The vaccinee samples were drawn from two UK trials, COV001 and COV002, one of which was a single-blind randomized controlled phase 2/3 trial testing AZD1222 (ChAdOx1 nCoV-19) in healthy adults. For TCRbeta chain sequencing, PBMC samples were collected from trial participants at day 0 and at day 28 after the second dose. The source of the sample is a study of T cell responses to AZD1222 COVID-19 vaccine (dated by TCRdb to about 2021). With regard to the full study: TCR sequencing was performed for over 230 trial participants, of whom 200 to 210 were given two doses of AZD1222 and some 25 were given two doses of MenACWY control vaccine. Trial participants were enrolled by age into subgroups of 18-55, 56-69 and 70-plus years, and about 150, 27 and 61 TCR-sequenced participants, respectively, were included in these subgroups. Overall study results and their limits: Most participants were white British and females outnumbered males, and the authors suggested that clonal diversity may have been underestimated. Spike-specific TCR breadth and depth rose significantly after two AZD1222 doses compared with day 0 and with MenACWY recipients. Conclusions about previously exposed vaccinees are limited, since just 5 to 7 AZD1222 recipients were seropositive for SARS-CoV-2 at baseline. The vaccine-associated CD4 TCRs covered the entire spike protein, and the dominant responses fell in regions 160-218 and 743-854. Epitopes outside the regions mutated in the B.1.351 and B.1.1.7 variants were reportedly recognized by nearly half of the unique spike-specific TCRs. In the small 56-69-year group, the increase in depth fell short of significance, most likely because of low power. Because no day 14 peak-response samples were available, the repertoires could be characterized only after the peak T cell response.

The CDR3 regions of human TCRbeta chains were analyzed by immunosequencing. The paper's processing steps were these. Repertoire TCRs were checked for matches against a reference library of SARS-CoV-2-specific TCRs that had been generated using the MIRA antigen-specificity platform. Breadth was defined as the fraction of unique TCRs that were SARS-CoV-2-associated, and depth was defined as the fraction of total T cells that were SARS-CoV-2-associated. Each spike-specific TCR was assigned to its reactive spike region and to a CD4 or CD8 class using the MIRA data. Log10-transformed breadth and depth values were compared by one-way ANOVA with Sidak's multiple comparisons tests. TCRdb provides this immuneACCESS table in a form limited to in-frame rearrangements. Some clones are lacking; in checked studies, under half of them reflect an unresolved V gene, and why the rest are absent is not known. That table gives V, J and clone size, and the DNA gave D and trimming. Present in this sample are over 130,000 clones, 85% to 90% of which were seen just once. Under 2% of the sample is in the top ten clones.

This receptor was identified in an adult who received the AZD1222 COVID-19 vaccine. The sequencing used peripheral blood, collected 28 days after the second AZD1222 dose.

At the DNA level, the sequence is TGTGCCAGCAGTGAAACCCAGAGCCAGGGAGCATATGGCTACACCTTC. Its product reads: CASSETQSQGAYGYTF. The rearrangement combines TRBV6-1 with TRBJ1-2; the D gene is perhaps TRBD1, from 5 matching bases. V loses 2 bases of germline sequence and J loses 5 bases, and the interval between the two ends is 18 bases. Per the germline V gene, MNHNS is the CDR1 and SASEGT is the CDR2. Inclusive of the bounding cysteine and phenylalanine, the CDR3 is 16 residues long. The CDR3 DNA has 48 bases and is translated from base 1.